Presented here are 19 T cell receptor beta chains from one specimen sequenced in a study of naive and memory T cell subsets. Both TRBC1 and TRBC2 were covered by a beta constant-region primer of two equimolar oligonucleotides. TCRdb analysed the UMI-ligation and nested PCR reads with MiXCR anew, one entry per CDR3 protein. The sample holds 100,000 or so distinct CDR3 sequences; around 7% are singletons and the top ten take over 1.5%. Sequencing input: central memory CD4+ T cells from blood. Receptors were obtained from a human donor in good health.

The sample holds many counts of this clonotype. This rearrangement joins TRBV4-2 to TRBJ1-2, with D uncertain. The CDR3 has 12 residues. Germline assignment: CDR1 LGHNA and CDR2 YNFKEQ. V was trimmed by 0 bases and J by 5 bases, leaving 4 bases between them. CDR3 in amino acids: CASSQDPYGYTF. For the CDR3, the DNA is TGTGCCAGCAGCCAAGACCCTTATGGCTACACCTTC.

This clonotype was detected ten times or more. This rearrangement joins TRBV2 to TRBJ1-1; D ambiguous. V was clipped by 10 bases and J by 0 bases, with 12 bases between them. Per the germline V gene, CDR1 is SNHLY and CDR2 is FYNNEI. CDR3 length equals 13 residues. The CDR3 bases are TGTGCCACGGGCCGGGAACTGAACACTGAAGCTTTCTTT. Encoded protein: CATGRELNTEAFF.

About this clonotype itself: A junction boundary mismatches the germline segment, possibly from a read error. This rearrangement joins TRBV28 to TRBJ1-1; D is undetermined. Germline CDR1 reads MDHEN; CDR2 reads SYDVKM. CDR3 length: 15 amino acids. CDR3 protein: CASSGHGVVNSEAFF. The CDR3, as DNA: TGTGCCAGCAGTGGGCACGGGGTGGTGAACTCTGAAGCTTTCTTT.

In this sample, this clonotype turned up many times. This rearrangement joins TRBV20-1 to TRBJ2-3; no reliable D call. CDR1 DFQATT and CDR2 SNEGSKA come from the germline V gene (reference sequence). V lost 1 base, J lost 2 bases, and 4 bases lay in between. This CDR3 contains 12 residues. The CDR3 DNA reads as TGCAGTGCTAGAGGTGCCACAGATACGCAGTATTTT. It encodes CSARGATDTQYF.

This clonotype was seen repeatedly, ten times or more. The CDR3 region is CASSLVVPSSGGGKETQYF. The CDR3 DNA sequence: TGTGCCAGCAGCTTAGTTGTCCCATCGTCAGGAGGGGGCAAAGAGACCCAGTACTTC. The chain joins TRBV7-2 to TRBJ2-5; the D gene is possibly TRBD1 (7 bases). This CDR3 region has 19 residues. CDR1 and CDR2 from the germline V gene are SGHTA and FQGNSA. The V end lost 1 base, the J end lost 3 bases, and 24 bases lay between the germline ends.

This clonotype was seen a handful of times. The chain uses TRBV12-3 or TRBV12-4 and TRBJ2-5; 7 bases map to TRBD1. The CDR3 consists of 15 residues. Trimming took 5 bases from V and 5 from J; bases not matched to a gene: 11. CDR3 sequence: CASSPDRRWSETQYF. CDR3 coding DNA: TGTGCCAGCAGTCCGGACAGGAGGTGGTCGGAGACCCAGTACTTC.

This clonotype was recorded many times. The J gene is TRBJ2-4, the V gene TRBV20-1; D is undetermined. The CDR3 is 16 residues long. Germline CDR1 reads DFQATT; CDR2 reads SNEGSKA (reference sequence). V was clipped by 0 bases and J by 0 bases, with 12 bases between them. The CDR3 sequence: CSARDLFSEAKNIQYF. In DNA, the CDR3 is TGCAGTGCTAGAGATCTCTTCAGCGAAGCCAAAAACATTCAGTACTTC.

This clonotype was detected many times. The chain links TRBV5-4 to TRBJ2-1; D gene uncertain. Trimming left V 5 bases short and J 5 bases short, with 20 bases between. The germline CDR1 and CDR2 sequences are SGHNT and YYREEE (reference sequence). This CDR3 is 16 amino acids long. CDR3 sequence: CASSLTLAHLDNEQFF. DNA for the CDR3: TGTGCCAGCAGTTTAACCCTCGCCCACTTAGACAATGAGCAGTTCTTC.

The V and J genes are TRBV12-3 or TRBV12-4 and TRBJ1-5, with D perhaps matching TRBD1 (5 bases). The CDR3 length is 15 residues. The V end lost 3 bases, the J end lost 5 bases, and 14 bases lay between the germline ends. The CDR3 DNA sequence: TGTGCCAGCAGTTTGGGGCAGGGAAGACATCAGCCCCAGCATTTT. It is translated as CASSLGQGRHQPQHF.

This clonotype was observed a few times. The rearrangement links TRBV6-2 or TRBV6-3 to TRBJ2-1; 11 nucleotides align to TRBD1. Trimming at V came to 2 bases and at J to 12 bases, leaving 9 bases not matched to a gene. The CDR3 has 15 amino acids. Germline loops: CDR1 MNHEY, CDR2 SVGEGT. As DNA, the CDR3 is TGTGCCAGCAGTTACGGGACAGGGGGGGTCCCTAGGCAGTTCTTC. Encoded protein: CASSYGTGGVPRQFF.

This clonotype was counted ten times or more. The rearrangement joins TRBV9 to TRBJ1-2; D unclear. With 3 bases removed from V and 4 bases from J, the gap between germline ends came to 13 bases. The V gene's germline CDR1 is SGDLS and CDR2 YYNGEE. The CDR3 is 14 amino acids. CDR3 nucleotides: TGTGCCAGCAGCGGTGGCAGGCTGCTCTATGGCTACACCTTC. Encoded protein: CASSGGRLLYGYTF.

This clonotype came up many times. The V call is TRBV7-2, the J call TRBJ2-7, with 10 bases that match TRBD1. The CDR3 has 14 residues. V lost 3 bases and J lost 3; bases outside the gene matches: 2. Germline loops: CDR1 SGHTA, CDR2 FQGNSA. CDR3: CASSFGQGDYEQYF. CDR3 DNA: TGTGCCAGCAGCTTTGGACAGGGGGACTACGAGCAGTACTTC.

V usage is TRBV30 and J usage is TRBJ1-1, with D possibly TRBD1 on 5 matching bases. Trimming stripped 0 bases from V and 5 bases from J, with 13 bases between. The V gene's germline CDR1 is GTSNPN and CDR2 SVGIG (reference sequence). The CDR3 loop spans 14 amino acids. For the CDR3, the DNA is TGTGCCTGGAGTGTACGTGGGGGAGGGACTGAAGCTTTCTTT. Amino acids: CAWSVRGGGTEAFF.

This clonotype showed up just a few times. The rearrangement uses TRBV3-1 and TRBJ2-1, with 12 bases matching TRBD2. CDR3 length: 15 residues. Looked up from germline, CDR1 is LGHDT and CDR2 is YNNKEL (reference sequence). Losses at the gene ends were 6 bases for V and 10 bases for J; bases not matched to a gene: 10. Here the CDR3 reads CASSPTLTSGGEQFF. The CDR3 bases are TGTGCCAGCAGTCCCACTCTGACTAGCGGGGGCGAGCAGTTCTTC.

The rearrangement uses TRBV10-3 and TRBJ2-7, with D possibly being TRBD1 or TRBD2 (5 bases each). Germline V gives CDR1 ENHRY, CDR2 SYGVKD. This CDR3 is built from 11 residues. V was pared by 6 bases and J by 6 bases, with 9 bases between. In DNA form, the CDR3 reads TGTGCCATCAGCCAGGGAGCCGAGCAGTACTTC. Translating gives CAISQGAEQYF.

This clonotype was counted a few times. The V and J genes are TRBV2 and TRBJ2-3; D uncertain. The CDR3 runs 11 residues. Germline V lookup: CDR1 SNHLY, CDR2 FYNNEI. Between the trimmed V and J ends, which lost 3 bases and 6 bases, there was a span of 4 bases. The CDR3 sequence is CASSDTDTQYF. The CDR3 region has the DNA TGTGCCAGCAGTGATACCGATACGCAGTATTTT.

The chain couples TRBV5-1 to TRBJ1-4; tentative D call: TRBD1 (5 bases). Germline CDR1 is SGHRS and CDR2 is YFSETQ. There are 13 residues in the CDR3. V lost 4 bases, J lost 3 bases, and 7 bases lay in between. The CDR3 here is CASSPGSNEKLFF. CDR3 coding DNA: TGCGCCAGCAGCCCAGGGTCTAATGAAAAACTGTTTTTT.

The sample holds a few counts of this clonotype. The rearrangement links TRBV5-4 to TRBJ2-5, with D possibly called TRBD1 or TRBD2 (6 bases each). Per the germline V gene, CDR1 is SGHNT and CDR2 is YYREEE (reference sequence). V was trimmed by 4 bases and J by 2 bases, leaving 12 bases between them. The CDR3 is 14 residues long. CDR3 sequence reads: CASSRGEHQETQYF. CDR3 coding DNA: TGTGCCAGCAGCAGGGGGGAGCATCAAGAGACCCAGTACTTC.

There are a few counts of this clonotype. V is TRBV14 and J is TRBJ2-1, with 10 bases aligning to TRBD2. The V and J ends lost 3 bases and 8 bases, in that order; junction bases with no gene match: 13. Germline V gene lookup returns CDR1 SGHDN and CDR2 FVKESK. The CDR3 consists of 17 residues. The CDR3 DNA follows: TGTGCCAGCAGCCATTCTGGTTGGGCTAGCGGGAGACATGAGCAGTTCTTC. Amino acids: CASSHSGWASGRHEQFF.